This passage covers 19 T cell receptor beta chains from one sample sequenced in a study of tissue T cells after allogeneic stem cell transplantation. This table comes from immunoSEQ multiplex PCR, and its TCRdb copy is limited to in-frame clones, with some not included. The data hold over 950 clones, with more than 65% observed a single time. Sequences were derived from esophageal tissue, sampled at autopsy. These receptor sequences come from a female patient between 40 and 75 years old with steroid-refractory graft-versus-host disease after an allogeneic stem cell transplant. Some of these T cells may belong to the graft donor.

The gene calls are TRBV7-9 and TRBJ1-1, with TRBD1 as a possible D gene (6 bases). Trimming removed 2 bases at V and 0 bases at J, with 7 bases between. Germline-derived CDR1 and CDR2 are SEHNR and FQNEAQ (reference sequence). The CDR3 totals 14 residues. The CDR3, as DNA: TGTGCCAGCAGCTTATGGGGGCTGAACACTGAAGCTTTCTTT. Amino acid sequence: CASSLWGLNTEAFF. Supplemented by reference TRBV7-9 and TRBJ1-1, the full variable domain reads DTGVSQNPRHKITKRGQNVTFRCDPISEHNRLYWYRQTLGQGPEFLTYFQNEAQLEKSRLLSDRFSAERPKGSFSTLEIQRTEQGDSAMYLCASSLWGLNTEAFFGQGTRLTVV.

This sequence joins TRBV30 and TRBJ1-6; D is uncertain. V was cut by 2 bases and J by 8 bases, with 7 bases left in between. The CDR3 is 12 residues long. The V gene's germline CDR1 is GTSNPN and CDR2 SVGIG (reference sequence). CDR3 sequence (DNA): TGTGCCTGGAGTATGTGGTATTCACCCCTCCACTTT. This translates into CAWSMWYSPLHF. Full variable domain (outside the CDR3, taken from reference TRBV30 and TRBJ1-6): SQTIHQWPATLVQPVGSPLSLECTVEGTSNPNLYWYRQAAGRGLQLLFYSVGIGQISSEVPQNLSASRPQDRQFILSSKKLLLSDSGFYLCAWSMWYSPLHFGNGTRLTVT.

This clone turned up a few times. This sequence joins TRBV4-2 and TRBJ2-3, with 11 bases identical to TRBD2. This CDR3 contains 18 residues. Germline-derived CDR1 and CDR2 are LGHNA and YNFKEQ. The trim removed 3 bases at V and 3 bases at J, leaving 11 bases unmatched. CDR3 residues: CASSHYLAGGGTTDTQYF. The CDR3 region has the DNA TGTGCCAGCAGCCATTACCTAGCGGGGGGAGGCACGACAGATACGCAGTATTTT.

This sequence joins TRBV7-9 and TRBJ2-1, with D possibly TRBD2 on 5 matching bases. Germline V CDR1 and CDR2: SEHNR, FQNEAQ (reference sequence). This CDR3 spans 14 amino acids. The V gene lost 3 bases and the J gene lost 4 bases, with 10 bases spanning the gap. The CDR3 DNA sequence: TGTGCCAGCAGCTTCGCTAGCTTATACAATGAGCAGTTCTTC. Translation: CASSFASLYNEQFF.

The V call is TRBV6-4, the J call TRBJ2-1; maybe TRBD1 (5 bases). V dropped 0 bases and J dropped 5 bases, with 5 bases sitting between them. This CDR3 has 13 amino acids. CDR1 and CDR2 from the germline V gene are MRHNA and SNTAGT. The CDR3 loop is CASSDSDNNEQFF. The CDR3 coding sequence is TGTGCCAGCAGTGACTCGGACAACAATGAGCAGTTCTTC.

The chain carries TRBV16 and TRBJ2-5, with 8 bases matching TRBD2. The CDR3 extends over 14 amino acids. Per the germline V gene, CDR1 is KGHSY and CDR2 is FQNENV. The V gene end was trimmed by 5 bases and the J gene end by 4 bases; junction bases not matched to a gene: 6. The CDR3 loop is CASSVRGGPETQYF. CDR3 bases: TGTGCCAGCAGCGTTCGCGGGGGGCCAGAGACCCAGTACTTC.

The table lists this clone with a count of one. The V gene is TRBV6-6, the J gene TRBJ2-7, with 10 bases lining up with TRBD1. The germline gives CDR1 MNHNY, CDR2 SVGAGI (reference sequence). The CDR3 runs 15 residues. The V segment lost 2 bases and the J segment 5 bases; nucleotides outside the gene matches: 6. CDR3 DNA sequence: TGTGCCAGCAGTTACCCTGGACAGGGGGATCACGAGCAGTACTTC. This codes for CASSYPGQGDHEQYF.

The V gene is TRBV18, the J gene TRBJ2-1, with TRBD2 identical over 7 bases. CDR3 length: 13 residues. The trim removed 6 bases at V and 9 bases at J, leaving 8 bases unmatched. Germline-derived CDR1 and CDR2 are KGHSH and LQKENI. The CDR3 coding sequence is TGTGCCAGCTCCGGGCGGGAGTCAGGTGAGCAGTTCTTC. Translating it yields CASSGRESGEQFF.

The V gene is TRBV27, the J gene TRBJ1-6; 7 nucleotides match TRBD1. Germline V gene sequence: CDR1 MNHEY, CDR2 SMNVEV (reference sequence). This CDR3 comprises 14 residues. J gave up 7 bases and V 7 bases, and 7 bases lay outside the gene matches. Written as DNA, the CDR3 is TGTGCCAGCAAACAGGGGTCTATAAATTCACCCCTCCACTTT. It codes for CASKQGSINSPLHF.

This clone was recorded once. This sequence joins TRBV13 and TRBJ2-7, with TRBD1 matching 9 bases. The germline V gene has CDR1 PRHDT and CDR2 FYEKMQ (reference sequence). The CDR3 covers 15 residues. J lost 2 bases, V lost 1 base, and 3 bases had no gene match. The CDR3 loop reads CASSLAGTGTYEQYF. Written as DNA, the CDR3 is TGTGCCAGCAGCTTAGCTGGGACAGGGACCTACGAGCAGTACTTC.

J is TRBJ2-5 and V is TRBV5-1; 10 nucleotides agree with TRBD2. With V trimmed by 2 bases and J by 3 bases, 7 bases remained unmatched. The germline gives CDR1 SGHRS, CDR2 YFSETQ. CDR3 length: 16 residues. CDR3 DNA: TGCGCCAGCAGCTTTGGACTAGCGGTTACGAAAGAGACCCAGTACTTC. It is translated as CASSFGLAVTKETQYF. Using reference TRBV5-1 and TRBJ2-5 for the parts outside the CDR3, the full variable domain is KAGVTQTPRYLIKTRGQQVTLSCSPISGHRSVSWYQQTPGQGLQFLFEYFSETQRNKGNFPGRFSGRQFSNSRSEMNVSTLELGDSALYLCASSFGLAVTKETQYFGPGTRLLVL.

CDR3 protein: CATGGGVNEQFF. The CDR3, as DNA: TGTGCCACCGGAGGGGGAGTTAATGAGCAGTTCTTC. The rearrangement links TRBV24-1 to TRBJ2-1; D possibly uses TRBD1 or TRBD2 (6 bases each). With 9 bases removed from V and 7 bases from J, the gap between germline ends came to 12 bases. This CDR3 comprises 12 residues. Germline V gene sequence: CDR1 KGHDR, CDR2 SFDVKD.

The chain has TRBV3-1 (or the pseudogene TRBV3-2) and TRBJ1-2, with TRBD1 identical over 8 bases. The CDR3 length is 16 residues. Per germline, CDR1 LGHDT and CDR2 YNNKEL (reference sequence). V lost 1 base and J lost 4; bases outside the gene matches: 8. CDR3 in DNA: TGTGCCAGCAGCCAAGGTCGAGACAGGGGCGGCTATGGCTACACCTTC. Amino acid sequence: CASSQGRDRGGYGYTF.

The chain combines TRBV5-5 with TRBJ1-4, with a possible D match to TRBD1 (6 bases). CDR1 and CDR2 from the germline V gene are SGHKS and YYEKEE (reference sequence). CDR3 length: 14 residues. Trimming stripped 5 bases from V and 7 bases from J, with 15 bases between. CDR3 DNA: TGTGCCAGCAGTAATGGACAGCTGCCTGAAAAACTGTTTTTT. Residues: CASSNGQLPEKLFF. The variable domain in full, with the rest retrieved from reference TRBV5-5 and TRBJ1-4, is DAGVTQSPTHLIKTRGQQVTLRCSPISGHKSVSWYQQVLGQGPQFIFQYYEKEERGRGNFPDRFSARQFPNYSSELNVNALLLGDSALYLCASSNGQLPEKLFFGSGTQLSVL.

This chain connects TRBV5-1 to TRBJ2-2; D is possibly TRBD2 (5 bases). V was pared by 5 bases and J by 3 bases, with 11 bases between. CDR3 length: 14 amino acids. CDR1 and CDR2 (germline): SGHRS, YFSETQ. The CDR3 spells CASRTGMDTGELFF. DNA of the CDR3: TGCGCCAGCAGGACCGGGATGGACACCGGGGAGCTGTTTTTT.

The chain is built from TRBV11-1 and TRBJ2-2; 10 nucleotides match TRBD2. The CDR3 contains 16 residues. Germline lookup yields CDR1 SGHAT and CDR2 FQDESV (reference sequence). With 5 bases clipped from V and 4 bases from J, the junction kept 7 bases outside the gene matches. The CDR3: CASSTILAGLTGELFF. The CDR3 coding sequence is TGTGCCAGCAGCACTATACTAGCGGGGCTCACCGGGGAGCTGTTTTTT.

V usage is TRBV7-9 and J usage is TRBJ2-3, with 7 nucleotides matching TRBD2. The CDR3 totals 19 residues. The V segment lost 2 bases and the J segment 2 bases; nucleotides outside the gene matches: 16. Per the germline V gene, CDR1 is SEHNR and CDR2 is FQNEAQ (reference sequence). CDR3 protein: CASSLKPPKLARSTDTQYF. The CDR3 region has the DNA TGTGCCAGCAGCTTAAAACCCCCAAAACTAGCGCGGTCCACAGATACGCAGTATTTT. The full variable domain, rest sourced from reference TRBV7-9 and TRBJ2-3, is DTGVSQNPRHKITKRGQNVTFRCDPISEHNRLYWYRQTLGQGPEFLTYFQNEAQLEKSRLLSDRFSAERPKGSFSTLEIQRTEQGDSAMYLCASSLKPPKLARSTDTQYFGPGTRLTVL.

V gene TRBV9 combines with J gene TRBJ2-6, with D possibly TRBD1 on 5 matching bases. Trimming stripped 6 bases from V and 3 bases from J, with 7 bases between. In germline, CDR1 is SGDLS, CDR2 YYNGEE. There are 13 residues in the CDR3. Here the CDR3 reads CASIGDGANVLTF. In nucleotides, the CDR3 is TGTGCCAGCATAGGGGATGGGGCCAACGTCCTGACTTTC.

The chain combines TRBV11-2 with TRBJ1-6, with 7 bases that match TRBD1. V shed 5 bases, J shed 4 bases, and the junction held 5 bases outside the gene matches. The CDR3 is 15 amino acids. CDR1 SGHAT and CDR2 FQNNGV come from the germline V gene. CDR3 sequence reads: CASSPRDSYNSPLHF. The CDR3 DNA sequence: TGTGCCAGCAGCCCGCGGGACAGTTATAATTCACCCCTCCACTTT. The full variable domain, with the rest looked up from reference TRBV11-2 and TRBJ1-6, is EAGVAQSPRYKIIEKRQSVAFWCNPISGHATLYWYQQILGQGPKLLIQFQNNGVVDDSQLPKDRFSAERLKGVDSTLKIQPAKLEDSAVYLCASSPRDSYNSPLHFGNGTRLTVT.